The sequence of this T cell receptor beta chain was determined in a study of neurological immune-mediated disorders. The making of cDNA relied on 5'RACE with 10-nucleotide random UMIs. TCRdb fed the 5' RACE reads into MiXCR, producing one record per CDR3 protein. The profile shows more than 70,000 distinct CDR3 sequences, roughly a tenth of them singletons. As for time point: longitudinal time-point 1 (baseline). The unsorted libraries were prepared from 2 million PBMCs (stored at -80 C). This clonotype was seen many times. Its antigen is not known. Study observations and caveats: Falling below healthy controls, multiple sclerosis showed the least TCR clonal expansion, while HTLV-1-associated myelopathy showed the most. Sharing of CDR3 amino acid sequences among expanded clones across subjects was absent, suggesting private repertoires in all groups.

The receptor was isolated from a man aged 25 to 40 in good health. Sequenced: PBMCs.

CDR3 nucleotide sequence: TGTGCCAGCAGCCCTAGGGGGGACCTGAGGGAGCAGTACTTC. Its translation is CASSPRGDLREQYF. The chain employs TRBV28 and TRBJ2-7; possibly TRBD1 or TRBD2 for D (6 bases each). CDR1 and CDR2 from the germline V gene are MDHEN and SYDVKM. Trimming removed 6 bases from V and 7 bases from J, with 19 bases in between. The CDR3 is 14 amino acids.